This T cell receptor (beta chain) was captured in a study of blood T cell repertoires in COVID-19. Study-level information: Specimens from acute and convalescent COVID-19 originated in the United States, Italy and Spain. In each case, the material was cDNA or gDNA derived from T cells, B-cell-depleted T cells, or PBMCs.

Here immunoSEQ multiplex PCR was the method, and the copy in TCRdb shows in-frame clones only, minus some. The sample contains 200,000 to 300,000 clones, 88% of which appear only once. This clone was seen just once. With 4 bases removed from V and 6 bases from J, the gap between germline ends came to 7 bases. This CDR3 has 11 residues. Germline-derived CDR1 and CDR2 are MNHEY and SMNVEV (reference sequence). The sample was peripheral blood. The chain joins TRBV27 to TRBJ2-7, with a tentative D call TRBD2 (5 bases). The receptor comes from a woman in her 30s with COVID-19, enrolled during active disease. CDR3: CASSSRGEQYF. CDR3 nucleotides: TGTGCCAGCAGTTCCCGGGGCGAGCAGTACTTC.